The 22 T cell receptor beta chains below come from one sample, sequenced in a study of blood T cells in healthy people across ages. Primed by a sample-barcoded 5' primer and a J-beta primer mix, a second PCR proceeded for about 6 to 11 cycles. TCRdb called the 5' RACE reads again in MiXCR, with one record for every CDR3 protein. The data contain 700,000 to 850,000 distinct CDR3 sequences, around 34% of them seen just once; the ten biggest clones take up over 10%. Sequencing was performed on blood. The receptors shown here come from a young man in good health.

This clonotype has a count of ten or more. CDR3 nucleotides: TGCAGCGTGCCGTCTGCCTCTGGCTACACCTTC. This translates into CSVPSASGYTF. This chain links TRBV29-1 with TRBJ1-2; D is uncertain. Trimming took 6 bases from V and 7 from J, leaving 12 bases between them. Germline V gene lookup returns CDR1 SQVTM and CDR2 ANQGSEA. The CDR3 sequence is 11 residues long.

This clonotype was seen only a few times. The V and J genes are TRBV5-1 and TRBJ2-7; 10 positions match TRBD1. With V trimmed by 4 bases and J by 4 bases, 14 bases remained unmatched. The CDR3 is made up of 17 amino acids. Germline values: CDR1 SGHRS, CDR2 YFSETQ. CDR3: CASSPAGFRTGGYEQYF. The CDR3, as DNA: TGCGCCAGCAGCCCCGCCGGCTTTCGGACAGGGGGTTACGAGCAGTACTTC.

This chain uses TRBV13 with TRBJ2-3, with 8 positions matching TRBD2. The length of the CDR3 is 21 residues. From germline, CDR1 is PRHDT and CDR2 FYEKMQ (reference sequence). V was pared by 5 bases and J by 1 base, with 23 bases of the junction left unmatched. CDR3 DNA sequence: TGTGCCAGCAGCCGCCACGGCGGGCGCGGGGGGAGAATCAGAGGCACAGATACGCAGTATTTT. Its protein product is CASSRHGGRGGRIRGTDTQYF.

This clonotype was seen only once. The gene calls are TRBV12-3 or TRBV12-4 and TRBJ2-2; D assignment may be TRBD1 or TRBD2 (6 bases each). V dropped 1 base and J dropped 6 bases, with 18 bases sitting between them. The CDR3 spans 17 residues. The CDR3 DNA reads as TGTGCCAGCAGTTTAGAGGAGGGGGTGGTGAGGGCCGGGGAGCTGTTTTTT. It is translated as CASSLEEGVVRAGELFF.

This clonotype was seen at least ten times. The CDR3 spells CASSPSTGGKEQYF. The DNA for the CDR3 is TGTGCCAGCAGTCCTTCGACAGGGGGTAAAGAGCAGTACTTC. The J gene is TRBJ2-5, the V gene TRBV12-3 or TRBV12-4, with 9 nucleotides matching TRBD1. The CDR3 sequence is 14 residues long. Losses at the gene ends were 5 bases for V and 11 bases for J; bases not matched to a gene: 12.

This clonotype was counted only a few times. CDR3 amino acids: CASSFVGKYTEAFF. In nucleotides, the CDR3 is TGTGCCAGCAGCTTCGTCGGGAAATACACTGAAGCTTTCTTT. The rearrangement uses TRBV7-9 and TRBJ1-1; D call uncertain. This CDR3 has 14 residues. CDR1 and CDR2 from the germline V gene are SEHNR and FQNEAQ (reference sequence). The germline V and J ends were trimmed by 3 bases and 3 bases, with 11 bases remaining between them.

This clonotype has a count of ten or more. V usage is TRBV20-1 and J usage is TRBJ2-1, with TRBD1 identical over 8 bases. V was clipped by 6 bases and J by 8 bases; unmatched bases: 12. The CDR3 is 14 residues long. Germline loops: CDR1 DFQATT, CDR2 SNEGSKA (reference sequence). CDR3 loop: CSAEGQAGGYEQFF. Here the CDR3 DNA reads TGCAGTGCCGAGGGACAGGCGGGTGGCTATGAGCAGTTCTTC.

This clonotype has ten or more counts. This sequence joins TRBV20-1 and TRBJ2-4; D is tentatively TRBD1 or TRBD2 (5 bases each). The length of the CDR3 is 15 residues. The germline CDR1 and CDR2 sequences are DFQATT and SNEGSKA (reference sequence). V lost 2 bases, J lost 4 bases, and 15 bases lay in between. CDR3 sequence reads: CSARSGRAGKNIQYF. CDR3 DNA: TGCAGTGCTAGATCCGGGCGGGCAGGGAAAAACATTCAGTACTTC.

This clonotype was detected a few times. The gene calls are TRBV20-1 and TRBJ2-1; 10 bases align to TRBD2. The CDR3 is 15 amino acids. The V and J ends lost 1 base and 7 bases, in that order; junction bases with no gene match: 7. Germline values: CDR1 DFQATT, CDR2 SNEGSKA (reference sequence). The CDR3 sequence: CSARARAGGRNEQFF. The CDR3 nucleotides read TGCAGTGCTAGAGCGAGAGCGGGGGGGCGGAATGAGCAGTTCTTC.

This clonotype has more than one count but fewer than ten. The chain carries TRBV7-2 and TRBJ2-7, with 8 bases matching TRBD1. Germline V gene data show CDR1 as SGHTA and CDR2 as FQGNSA. V was pared by 5 bases and J by 6 bases, with 9 bases of the junction left unmatched. The length of the CDR3 is 14 residues. The CDR3 coding sequence is TGTGCCAGCAGCCTACCGGACAGGGTCGGCGAGCAGTACTTC. It is translated as CASSLPDRVGEQYF.

This clonotype has a handful of counts. The chain employs TRBV4-3 and TRBJ1-5; D might be TRBD1 (5 bases). The CDR3 is made up of 15 amino acids. V lost 0 bases and J lost 9, with 15 bases in between. Germline values: CDR1 LGHNA, CDR2 YSLEER. CDR3 protein: CASSQDRGWKWPQHF. CDR3 sequence (DNA): TGCGCCAGCAGCCAAGATCGGGGGTGGAAATGGCCCCAGCATTTT.

The chain links TRBV7-9 to TRBJ1-2, with 8 bases lining up with TRBD1. The ends lost 2 bases at V and 4 bases at J; junction bases unmatched: 12. This CDR3 is built from 17 residues. CDR1 SEHNR and CDR2 FQNEAQ come from the germline V gene (reference sequence). DNA for the CDR3: TGTGCCAGCAGCTTAAGTACAGGGGGAGAAAAAACCTATGGCTACACCTTC. It translates to CASSLSTGGEKTYGYTF.

This clonotype was observed a single time. A much larger clone differs by one base, so this may be a read error. The chain joins TRBV6-6 to TRBJ2-4; D possibly corresponds to TRBD2 (5 bases). This CDR3 contains 15 residues. Looked up from germline, CDR1 is MNHNY and CDR2 is SVGAGI (reference sequence). Trimming removed 6 bases from V and 13 bases from J, with 25 bases in between. The CDR3 nucleotides are TGTGCCAGCAGCCGAGCCCAGTTGGACTCCTACAAGCAGTACTTC. Translation: CASSRAQLDSYKQYF.

V usage is TRBV6-5 and J usage is TRBJ2-5; 7 nucleotides align to TRBD2. The CDR3 spans 13 residues. The trim removed 7 bases at V and 11 bases at J, leaving 13 bases unmatched. Germline V gene data show CDR1 as MNHEY and CDR2 as SVGAGI. The CDR3 sequence: CASKGLYFNEQYF. The CDR3 nucleotides are TGTGCCAGCAAGGGACTATATTTCAATGAGCAGTACTTC.

Details on this clonotype: The junction does not match germline at one end; this may be a read error. The chain has TRBV4-1 and TRBJ1-4; D is unresolved. This CDR3 is built from 13 residues. Per the germline V gene, CDR1 is MGHRA and CDR2 is YSYEKL. The CDR3 spells CANSQGPLEKLFF. Here the CDR3 DNA reads TGCGCCAACAGCCAAGGGCCGCTAGAAAAACTGTTTTTT.

The gene calls are TRBV21-1 and TRBJ2-7. TRBV21-1 is shown as a pseudogene. CDR3 size: 16 residues. Here the CDR3 DNA reads TGTGCCAGCAGCCCGAGGCCAGGTGAGGTTTTAAATGAGCAGTACTTC. Its translation: CASSPRPGEVLNEQYF.

There are a few counts of this clonotype. The gene calls are TRBV2 and TRBJ1-1; 9 nucleotides agree with TRBD1. There are 15 residues in the CDR3. V lost 7 bases to trimming and J lost 1 base; unmatched junction nucleotides: 7. The germline V gene has CDR1 SNHLY and CDR2 FYNNEI. This chain's CDR3 is CASIPRTGANTEAFF. Written as DNA, the CDR3 is TGTGCCAGCATACCAAGGACAGGGGCGAACACTGAAGCTTTCTTT.

V is TRBV4-1 and J is TRBJ2-3; possible D gene TRBD2, 7 bases. This CDR3 spans 18 amino acids. Germline lookup yields CDR1 MGHRA and CDR2 YSYEKL. V lost 1 base and J 0 bases, leaving 17 bases between the germline ends. CDR3 region: CASSQVVGGGLSTDTQYF. Here the CDR3 DNA reads TGCGCCAGCAGCCAAGTGGTTGGCGGGGGCCTTAGCACAGATACGCAGTATTTT.

This clonotype showed up just a few times. The V gene is TRBV9, the J gene TRBJ2-3; D is unresolved. The CDR3 has 18 residues. CDR1 and CDR2 from the germline V gene are SGDLS and YYNGEE. V was trimmed by 0 bases and J by 2 bases, leaving 19 bases between them. CDR3 residues: CASSVGGQSKEPTDTQYF. The CDR3 nucleotides are TGTGCCAGCAGCGTAGGAGGCCAAAGTAAGGAACCCACAGATACGCAGTATTTT.

The chain is built from TRBV20-1 and TRBJ2-7; D uncertain. The length of the CDR3 is 11 residues. Looked up from germline, CDR1 is DFQATT and CDR2 is SNEGSKA (reference sequence). With 3 bases removed from V and 3 bases from J, the gap between germline ends came to 6 bases. The CDR3 DNA follows: TGCAGTGCTAGTGATGACTACGAGCAGTACTTC. Residues: CSASDDYEQYF.

The genes are TRBV2 and TRBJ2-7; 8 nucleotides align to TRBD1. With 5 bases clipped from V and 0 bases from J, the junction kept 6 bases outside the gene matches. Germline V gene data show CDR1 as SNHLY and CDR2 as FYNNEI. The CDR3 is 15 residues long. The CDR3 DNA reads as TGTGCCAGCAGTCAGGGACAGGTTATCTCCTACGAGCAGTACTTC. It translates to CASSQGQVISYEQYF.

Points on this clonotype: This clone may be a read error of a much larger clone one base away. The chain employs TRBV12-3 or TRBV12-4 and TRBJ2-7; 7 bases line up with TRBD2. This CDR3 contains 15 residues. CDR3 amino acids: CASSLGSGGFYGQYF. The CDR3 DNA reads TGTGCCAGCAGTTTGGGGTCGGGGGGTTTCTACGGGCAGTACTTC.